This T cell receptor beta chain was captured in a study of low-dose radiotherapy and immunotherapy resistance in tumors. Study background: Across 26 weeks, 13 Gy in total went to Cohort 2, delivered as 1 Gy per fraction every two weeks. Intravenous administration to patients comprised nivolumab at 240 mg every two weeks and ipilimumab at 1 mg/kg every six weeks.

From germline, CDR1 is MNHEY and CDR2 SVGEGT. This CDR3 has 12 amino acids. Trimming removed 5 bases from V and 8 bases from J, with 10 bases in between. This clonotype was seen ten or more times. Both TCRalpha and TCRbeta chains were reverse transcribed with V-gene-specific primers. Amplification of TCRs used a constant-region primer and V-primer adapter for roughly 21 PCR cycles. One entry per CDR3 protein results from TCRdb running MiXCR on the reads. This table holds more than 70,000 distinct CDR3 sequences, around 30% found once. Time point defined: before trial treatment. The genes are TRBV6-2 or TRBV6-3 and TRBJ2-1; D is unresolved. The clonotype was recovered from a female donor with ovarian cancer. Source: PBMCs, taken before treatment. CDR3 coding DNA: TGTGCCAGCAGTATAGGGATATATGAGCAGTTCTTC. Amino acids: CASSIGIYEQFF.